The clone carrying this TCR beta chain was seen at least ten times. Antigen unknown. This sample was included in a study of T cells after yellow fever vaccination. The wider study: Each low-cell-number fraction was prepared by means of SMART-Seq v4 Ultra Low Input.

Study conclusions and caveats: Booster sampling recovered most clones from primary vaccination (approximately 96% CD4, approximately 90% CD8). A small proportion of clonotypes was detected in both the CD4 and CD8 compartments.

This CDR3 spans 14 amino acids. The V segment lost 4 bases and the J segment 4 bases; nucleotides outside the gene matches: 5. Using its own MiXCR run on the 5' RACE reads, TCRdb lists one record per CDR3 protein. The profile shows some 250,000 distinct CDR3 sequences, 3.6% of them singletons. Sequences were derived from PBMCs, sampled 15 days after the yellow fever booster vaccination. The chain combines TRBV12-3 or TRBV12-4 with TRBJ2-5; 8 bases fit TRBD1. This receptor was taken from a man aged 18 to 30 who received the YFV17D yellow fever vaccine. This CDR3 reads CASSWNRGLETQYF. In DNA, the CDR3 is TGTGCCAGCAGTTGGAACAGGGGGTTAGAGACCCAGTACTTC.